This T cell receptor beta chain came from a study of cytomegalovirus exposure and HLA in healthy donors. Use of 60 Vbeta and 13 Jbeta primers characterized the PCR. Assay: immunoSEQ multiplex PCR; the TCRdb copy retains only in-frame clones and omits some. The sample holds approximately 130,000 clones, over 70% seen once. The CDR3 has 16 amino acids. With V trimmed by 0 bases and J by 1 base, 6 bases remained unmatched. The germline gives CDR1 SGHTA, CDR2 FQGNSA. The source is a woman aged 35 to 49 in good health and CMV-seronegative. The sequencing input was PBMCs. The chain uses TRBV7-2 and TRBJ2-7; TRBD2 aligns across 7 bases. CDR3 DNA: TGTGCCAGCAGCTTAGCTGCGGGGGTCCCATCCTACGAGCAGTACTTC. Translation: CASSLAAGVPSYEQYF. The entire variable domain, with the rest obtained from reference TRBV7-2 and TRBJ2-7, is as follows: GAGVSQSPSNKVTEKGKDVELRCDPISGHTALYWYRQSLGQGLEFLIYFQGNSAPDKSGLPSDRFSAERTGGSVSTLTIQRTQQEDSAVYLCASSLAAGVPSYEQYFGPGTRLTVT.